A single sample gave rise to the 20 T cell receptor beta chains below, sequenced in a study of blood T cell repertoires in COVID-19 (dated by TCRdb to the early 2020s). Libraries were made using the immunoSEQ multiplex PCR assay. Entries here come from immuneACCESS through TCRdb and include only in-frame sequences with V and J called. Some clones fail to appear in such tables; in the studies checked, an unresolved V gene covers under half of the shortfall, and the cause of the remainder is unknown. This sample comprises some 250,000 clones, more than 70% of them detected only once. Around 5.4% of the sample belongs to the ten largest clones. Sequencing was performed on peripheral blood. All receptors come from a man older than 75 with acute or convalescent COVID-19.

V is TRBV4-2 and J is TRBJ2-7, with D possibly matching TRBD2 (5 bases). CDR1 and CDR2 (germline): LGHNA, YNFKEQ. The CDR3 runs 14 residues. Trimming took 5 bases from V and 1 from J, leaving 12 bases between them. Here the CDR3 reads CASSWRADSYEQYF. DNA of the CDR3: TGTGCCAGCAGCTGGCGGGCGGATTCCTACGAGCAGTACTTC.

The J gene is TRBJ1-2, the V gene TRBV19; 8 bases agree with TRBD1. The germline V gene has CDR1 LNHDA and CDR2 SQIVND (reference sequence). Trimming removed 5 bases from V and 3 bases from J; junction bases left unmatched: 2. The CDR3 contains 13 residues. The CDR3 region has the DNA TGTGCCAGTAGTCCACAGGGGGACTATGGCTACACCTTC. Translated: CASSPQGDYGYTF.

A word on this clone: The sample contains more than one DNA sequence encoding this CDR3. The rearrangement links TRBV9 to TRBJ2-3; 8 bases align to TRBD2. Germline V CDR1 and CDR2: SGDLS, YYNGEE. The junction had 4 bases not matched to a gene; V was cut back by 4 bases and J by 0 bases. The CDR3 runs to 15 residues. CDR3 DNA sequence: TGTGCCAGCAGCCCCTTAGCGGGGAGCACAGATACGCAGTATTTT. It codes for CASSPLAGSTDTQYF.

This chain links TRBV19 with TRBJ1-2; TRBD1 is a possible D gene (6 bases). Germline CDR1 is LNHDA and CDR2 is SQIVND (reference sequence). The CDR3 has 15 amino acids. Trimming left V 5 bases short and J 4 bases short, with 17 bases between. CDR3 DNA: TGTGCCAGTAGTGTGTCCCACACAGGGCGCTATGGCTACACCTTC. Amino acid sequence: CASSVSHTGRYGYTF. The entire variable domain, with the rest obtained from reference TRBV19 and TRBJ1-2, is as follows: DGGITQSPKYLFRKEGQNVTLSCEQNLNHDAMYWYRQDPGQGLRLIYYSQIVNDFQKGDIAEGYSVSREKKESFPLTVTSAQKNPTAFYLCASSVSHTGRYGYTFGSGTRLTVV.

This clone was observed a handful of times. CDR3 DNA: TGTGCCAGCAGACAGGGGGCTCGGTACGAGCAGTACTTC. Its translation is CASRQGARYEQYF. The rearrangement uses TRBV25-1 and TRBJ2-7; the match to TRBD1 covers 9 bases. The CDR3 spans 13 residues. Germline V gives CDR1 MGHDK, CDR2 SYGVNS. V shed 6 bases and J 4 bases; nucleotides not matched to a gene: 4.

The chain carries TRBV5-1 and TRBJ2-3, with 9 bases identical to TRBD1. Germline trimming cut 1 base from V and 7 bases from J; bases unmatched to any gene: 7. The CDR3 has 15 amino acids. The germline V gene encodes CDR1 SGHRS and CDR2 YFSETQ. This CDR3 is CASSLLGQGGHTQYF. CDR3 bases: TGCGCCAGCAGCTTGTTGGGACAGGGTGGTCATACGCAGTATTTT.

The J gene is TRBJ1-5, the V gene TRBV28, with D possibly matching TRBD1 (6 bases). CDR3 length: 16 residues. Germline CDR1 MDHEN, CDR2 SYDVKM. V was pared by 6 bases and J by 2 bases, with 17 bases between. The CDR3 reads CASSNQGYGGNQPQHF. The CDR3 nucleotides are TGTGCCAGCAGCAATCAGGGGTACGGAGGCAATCAGCCCCAGCATTTT.

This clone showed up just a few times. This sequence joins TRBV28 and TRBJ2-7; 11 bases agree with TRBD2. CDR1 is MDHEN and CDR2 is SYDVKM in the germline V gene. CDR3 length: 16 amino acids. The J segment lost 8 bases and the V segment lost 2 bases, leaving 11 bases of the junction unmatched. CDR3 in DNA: TGTGCCAGCAGTTTAATCCCGACTAGCGGGGAACGGAAGCAGTACTTC. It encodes CASSLIPTSGERKQYF.

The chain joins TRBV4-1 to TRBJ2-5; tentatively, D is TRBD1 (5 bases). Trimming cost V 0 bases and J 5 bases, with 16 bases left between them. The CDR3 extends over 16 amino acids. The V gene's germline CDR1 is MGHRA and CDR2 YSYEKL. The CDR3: CASSQESQGISETQYF. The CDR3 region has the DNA TGCGCCAGCAGCCAAGAATCCCAGGGAATATCGGAGACCCAGTACTTC.

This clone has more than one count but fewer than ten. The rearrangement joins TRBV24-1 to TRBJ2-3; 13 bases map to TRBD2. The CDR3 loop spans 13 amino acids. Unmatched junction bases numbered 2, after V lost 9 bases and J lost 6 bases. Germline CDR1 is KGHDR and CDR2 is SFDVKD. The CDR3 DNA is TGTGCCACCGGACTAGCGGGAGCCGATACGCAGTATTTT. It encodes CATGLAGADTQYF.

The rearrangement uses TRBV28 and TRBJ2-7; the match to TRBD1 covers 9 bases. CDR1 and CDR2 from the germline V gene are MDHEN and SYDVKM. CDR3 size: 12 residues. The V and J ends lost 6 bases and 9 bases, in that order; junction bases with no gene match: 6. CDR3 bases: TGTGCCAGCAGCCTCGGACAGGGGAGGCAGTACTTC. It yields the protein CASSLGQGRQYF.

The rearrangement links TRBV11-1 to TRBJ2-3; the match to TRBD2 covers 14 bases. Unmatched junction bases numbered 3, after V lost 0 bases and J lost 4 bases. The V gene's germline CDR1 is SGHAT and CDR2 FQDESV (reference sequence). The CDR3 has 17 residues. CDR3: CASSLAGTSGGSDTQYF. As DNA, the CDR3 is TGTGCCAGCAGCTTAGCTGGGACTAGCGGGGGCTCAGATACGCAGTATTTT.

Here the CDR3 DNA reads TGTGCCAGCAGGGGACAGGGGTACACCGGGGAGCTGTTTTTT. Its protein product is CASRGQGYTGELFF. The chain combines TRBV7-2 with TRBJ2-2, with 10 bases aligning to TRBD1. V dropped 6 bases and J dropped 3; count of bases not matched to a gene: 1. Germline V gene lookup returns CDR1 SGHTA and CDR2 FQGNSA. The length of the CDR3 is 14 residues.

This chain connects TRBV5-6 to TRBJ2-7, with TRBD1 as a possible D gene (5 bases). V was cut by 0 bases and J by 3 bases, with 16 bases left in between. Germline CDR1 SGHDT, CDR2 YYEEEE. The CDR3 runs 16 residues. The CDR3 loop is CASSLGGLSYGYEQYF. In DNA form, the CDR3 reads TGTGCCAGCAGCTTGGGGGGCCTAAGCTACGGCTACGAGCAGTACTTC.

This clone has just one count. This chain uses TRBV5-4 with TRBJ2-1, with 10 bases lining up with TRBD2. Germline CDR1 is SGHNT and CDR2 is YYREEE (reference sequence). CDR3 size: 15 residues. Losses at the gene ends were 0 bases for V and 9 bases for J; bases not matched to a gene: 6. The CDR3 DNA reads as TGTGCCAGCAGCTTGGAGGCTAGCGGGAGTGTTGAGCAGTTCTTC. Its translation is CASSLEASGSVEQFF. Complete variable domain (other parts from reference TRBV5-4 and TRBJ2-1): ETGVTQSPTHLIKTRGQQVTLRCSSQSGHNTVSWYQQALGQGPQFIFQYYREEENGRGNFPPRFSGLQFPNYSSELNVNALELDDSALYLCASSLEASGSVEQFFGPGTRLTVL.

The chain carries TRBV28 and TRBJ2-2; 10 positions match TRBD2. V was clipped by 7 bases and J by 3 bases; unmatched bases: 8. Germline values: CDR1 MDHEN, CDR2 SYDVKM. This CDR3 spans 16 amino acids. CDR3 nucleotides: TGTGCCAGCATCTATAGCGGGGGGAGGGACACCGGGGAGCTGTTTTTT. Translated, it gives CASIYSGGRDTGELFF.

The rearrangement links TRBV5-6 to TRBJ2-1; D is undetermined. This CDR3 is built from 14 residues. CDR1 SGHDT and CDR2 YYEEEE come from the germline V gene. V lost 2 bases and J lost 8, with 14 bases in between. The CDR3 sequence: CASSFWSYSDEQFF. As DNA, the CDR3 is TGTGCCAGCAGCTTTTGGTCATACAGTGATGAGCAGTTCTTC. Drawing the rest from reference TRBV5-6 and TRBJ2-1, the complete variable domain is DAGVTQSPTHLIKTRGQQVTLRCSPKSGHDTVSWYQQALGQGPQFIFQYYEEEERQRGNFPDRFSGHQFPNYSSELNVNALLLGDSALYLCASSFWSYSDEQFFGPGTRLTVL.

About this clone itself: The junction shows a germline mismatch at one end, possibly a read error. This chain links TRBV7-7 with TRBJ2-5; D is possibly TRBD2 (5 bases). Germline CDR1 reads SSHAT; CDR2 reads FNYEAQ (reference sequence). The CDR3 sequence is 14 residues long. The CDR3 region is CASSYGRARETQYF. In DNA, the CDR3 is TGTGCTAGCAGCTACGGGCGGGCCAGGGAGACCCAGTACTTC.

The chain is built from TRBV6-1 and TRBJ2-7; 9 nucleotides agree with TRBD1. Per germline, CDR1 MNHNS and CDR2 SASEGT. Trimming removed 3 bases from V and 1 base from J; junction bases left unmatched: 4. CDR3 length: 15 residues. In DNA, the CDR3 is TGTGCCAGCAGTGACCGGGACAGGGCTTCCTACGAGCAGTACTTC. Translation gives CASSDRDRASYEQYF.

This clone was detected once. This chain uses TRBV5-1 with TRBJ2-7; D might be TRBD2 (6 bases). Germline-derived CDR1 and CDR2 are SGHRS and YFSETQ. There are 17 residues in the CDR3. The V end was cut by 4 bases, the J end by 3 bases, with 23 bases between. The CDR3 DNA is TGCGCCAGCAGCCTCAGAGGAGTGGGGAGGCTTAACTACGAGCAGTACTTC. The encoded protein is CASSLRGVGRLNYEQYF.